This T cell receptor beta chain was observed in a study of relationships among human T cell subsets. Points from the study as a whole: A CD4+CD8+ double-positive population could not be excluded by bead sorting. Regulatory and Th2 subsets had few clones over 100 reads, unlike CD8+ cytotoxic cells. No significant subset differences appeared in V, D, J use, CDR3 length or N-additions.

Semiquantitative ARM-PCR amplified T cell receptor alpha and beta CDR3 regions from mRNA. Tagged nested gene-specific primers were used first, then communal superprimers amplified exponentially. TCRdb itself ran the multiplex PCR reads through MiXCR, one entry per CDR3 protein. The data hold over 14,000 distinct CDR3 sequences, with around 62% observed a single time. Germline V gives CDR1 SGHKS, CDR2 YYEKEE (reference sequence). The CDR3 has 13 amino acids. V shed 4 bases and J 6 bases; nucleotides not matched to a gene: 4. Details on this clonotype: Its antigen is as yet unknown.

The TCR sequence derives from a man aged 40-49 years in good health. The chain couples TRBV5-5 to TRBJ2-3; the match to TRBD2 covers 8 bases. Sequencing input: total T cells sorted from blood. The CDR3 DNA follows: TGTGCCAGCAGCCGTTCGGGAGGGGATACGCAGTATTTT. This encodes CASSRSGGDTQYF.